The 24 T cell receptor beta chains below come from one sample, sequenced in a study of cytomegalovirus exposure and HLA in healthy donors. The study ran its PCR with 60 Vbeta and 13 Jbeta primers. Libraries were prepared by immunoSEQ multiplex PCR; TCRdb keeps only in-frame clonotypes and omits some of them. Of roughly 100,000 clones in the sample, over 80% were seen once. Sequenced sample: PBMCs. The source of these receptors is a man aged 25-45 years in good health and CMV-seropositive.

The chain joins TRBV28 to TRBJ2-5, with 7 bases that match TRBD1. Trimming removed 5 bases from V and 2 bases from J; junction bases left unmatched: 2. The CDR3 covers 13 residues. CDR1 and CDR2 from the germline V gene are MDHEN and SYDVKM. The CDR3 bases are TGTGCCAGCAGTACAGGGGTTCAAGAGACCCAGTACTTC. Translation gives CASSTGVQETQYF.

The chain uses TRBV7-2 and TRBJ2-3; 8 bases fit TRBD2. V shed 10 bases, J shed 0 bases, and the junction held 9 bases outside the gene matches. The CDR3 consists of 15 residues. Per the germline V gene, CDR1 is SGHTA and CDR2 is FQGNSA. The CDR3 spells CATSGGGLSTDTQYF. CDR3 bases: TGTGCCACCAGTGGCGGGGGGCTAAGCACAGATACGCAGTATTTT.

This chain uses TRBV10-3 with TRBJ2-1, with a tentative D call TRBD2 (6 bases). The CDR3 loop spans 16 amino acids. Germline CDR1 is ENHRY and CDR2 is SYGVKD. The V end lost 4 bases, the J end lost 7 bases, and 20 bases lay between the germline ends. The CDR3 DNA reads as TGTGCCATCAGTGGGACCACCCGACTAGGCGGGAATGAGCAGTTCTTC. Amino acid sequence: CAISGTTRLGGNEQFF.

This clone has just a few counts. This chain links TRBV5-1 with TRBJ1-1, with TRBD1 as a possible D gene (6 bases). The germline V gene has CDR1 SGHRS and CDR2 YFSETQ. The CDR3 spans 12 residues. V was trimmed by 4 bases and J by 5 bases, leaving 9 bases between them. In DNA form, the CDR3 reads TGCGCCAGCAGCACCAGGGGAACTGAAGCTTTCTTT. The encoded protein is CASSTRGTEAFF.

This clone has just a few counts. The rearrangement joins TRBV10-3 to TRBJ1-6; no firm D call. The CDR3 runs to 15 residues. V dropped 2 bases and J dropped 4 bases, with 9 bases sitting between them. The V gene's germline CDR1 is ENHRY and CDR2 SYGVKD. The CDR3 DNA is TGTGCCATCAGTGAGGTCGCTGCGTATAATTCACCCCTCCACTTT. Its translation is CAISEVAAYNSPLHF.

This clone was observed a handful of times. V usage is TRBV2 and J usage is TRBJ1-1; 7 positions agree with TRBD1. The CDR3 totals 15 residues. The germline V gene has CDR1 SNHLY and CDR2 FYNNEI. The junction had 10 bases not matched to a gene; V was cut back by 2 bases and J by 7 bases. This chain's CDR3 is CASSESPGQAYEAFF. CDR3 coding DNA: TGTGCCAGCAGTGAAAGCCCCGGACAGGCTTATGAAGCTTTCTTT.

For the CDR3, the DNA is TGTGCCAGCAGTGCTGAGGGGGCGGTCAATGAGCAGTTCTTC. As protein: CASSAEGAVNEQFF. The rearrangement links TRBV2 to TRBJ2-1; 7 nucleotides line up with TRBD1. Germline loops: CDR1 SNHLY, CDR2 FYNNEI. V was clipped by 4 bases and J by 6 bases; unmatched bases: 6. This CDR3 comprises 14 residues.

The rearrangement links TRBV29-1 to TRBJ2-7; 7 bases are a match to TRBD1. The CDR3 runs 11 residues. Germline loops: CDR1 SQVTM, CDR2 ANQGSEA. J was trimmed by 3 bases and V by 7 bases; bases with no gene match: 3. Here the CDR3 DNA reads TGCAGCGCTCGACAGGGCTACGAGCAGTACTTC. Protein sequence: CSARQGYEQYF.

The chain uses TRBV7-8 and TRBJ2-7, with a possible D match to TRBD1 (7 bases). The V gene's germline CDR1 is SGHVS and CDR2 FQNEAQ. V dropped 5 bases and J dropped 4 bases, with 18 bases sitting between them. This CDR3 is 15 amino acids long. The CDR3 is CASSPYRGLSYEQYF. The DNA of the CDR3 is TGTGCCAGCAGCCCCTACAGGGGACTCTCGTACGAGCAGTACTTC.

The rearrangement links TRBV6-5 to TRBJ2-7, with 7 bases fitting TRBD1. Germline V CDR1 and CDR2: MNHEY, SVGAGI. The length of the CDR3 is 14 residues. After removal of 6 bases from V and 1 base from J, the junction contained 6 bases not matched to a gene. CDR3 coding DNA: TGTGCCAGCAGCAGGGGACAGATGTCCTACGAGCAGTACTTC. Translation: CASSRGQMSYEQYF.

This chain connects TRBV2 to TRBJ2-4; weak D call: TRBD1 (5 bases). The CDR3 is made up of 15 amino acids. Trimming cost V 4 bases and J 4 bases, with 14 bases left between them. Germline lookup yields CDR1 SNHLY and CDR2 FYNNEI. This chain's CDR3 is CASSGQDTIKNIQYF. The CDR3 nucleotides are TGTGCCAGCAGTGGGCAGGACACCATTAAAAACATTCAGTACTTC.

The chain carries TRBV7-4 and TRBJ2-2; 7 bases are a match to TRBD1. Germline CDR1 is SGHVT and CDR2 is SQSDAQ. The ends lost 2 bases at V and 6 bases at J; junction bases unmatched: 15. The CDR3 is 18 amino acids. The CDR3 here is CASSLRTGAGELAGELFF. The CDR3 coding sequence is TGTGCCAGCAGCTTACGAACAGGGGCAGGGGAATTAGCCGGGGAGCTGTTTTTT.

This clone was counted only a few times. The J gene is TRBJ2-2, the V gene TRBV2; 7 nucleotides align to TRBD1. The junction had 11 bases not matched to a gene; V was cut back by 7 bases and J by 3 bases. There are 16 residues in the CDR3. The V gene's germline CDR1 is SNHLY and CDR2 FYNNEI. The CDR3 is CASTETRDSYTGELFF. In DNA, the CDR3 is TGTGCCAGCACCGAAACCCGGGACAGCTACACCGGGGAGCTGTTTTTT.

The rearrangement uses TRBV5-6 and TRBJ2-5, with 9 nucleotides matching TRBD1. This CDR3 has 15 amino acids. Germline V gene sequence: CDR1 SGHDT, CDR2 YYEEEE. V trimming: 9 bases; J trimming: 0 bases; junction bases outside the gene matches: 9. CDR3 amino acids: CATETGTGYQETQYF. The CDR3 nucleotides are TGTGCCACCGAAACCGGGACAGGGTACCAAGAGACCCAGTACTTC.

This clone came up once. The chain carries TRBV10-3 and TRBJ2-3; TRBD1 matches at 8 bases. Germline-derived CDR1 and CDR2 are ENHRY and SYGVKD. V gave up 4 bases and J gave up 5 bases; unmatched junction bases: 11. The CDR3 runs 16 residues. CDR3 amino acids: CAISGQGASAGDTQYF. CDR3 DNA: TGTGCCATCAGTGGTCAGGGGGCATCAGCGGGAGATACGCAGTATTTT.

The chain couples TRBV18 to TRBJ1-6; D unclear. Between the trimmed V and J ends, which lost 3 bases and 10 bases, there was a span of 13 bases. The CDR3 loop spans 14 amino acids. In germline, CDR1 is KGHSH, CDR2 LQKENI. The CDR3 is CASSPLEGKSPLHF. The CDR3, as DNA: TGTGCCAGCTCACCGCTTGAGGGCAAATCACCCCTCCACTTT. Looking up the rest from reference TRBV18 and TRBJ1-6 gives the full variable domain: NAGVMQNPRHLVRRRGQEARLRCSPMKGHSHVYWYRQLPEEGLKFMVYLQKENIIDESGMPKERFSAEFPKEGPSILRIQQVVRGDSAAYFCASSPLEGKSPLHFGNGTRLTVT.

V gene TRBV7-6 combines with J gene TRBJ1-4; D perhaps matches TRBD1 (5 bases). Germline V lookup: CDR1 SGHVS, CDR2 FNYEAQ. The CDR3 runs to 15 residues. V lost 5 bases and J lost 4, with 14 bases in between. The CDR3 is CASSPGHQHNEKLFF. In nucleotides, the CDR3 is TGTGCCAGCAGCCCCGGACACCAACATAATGAAAAACTGTTTTTT.

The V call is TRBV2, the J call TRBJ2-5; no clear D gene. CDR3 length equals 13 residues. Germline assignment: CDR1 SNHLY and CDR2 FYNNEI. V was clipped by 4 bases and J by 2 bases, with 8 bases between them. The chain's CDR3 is CASSGEMQETQYF. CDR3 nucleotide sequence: TGTGCCAGCAGTGGAGAAATGCAAGAGACCCAGTACTTC.

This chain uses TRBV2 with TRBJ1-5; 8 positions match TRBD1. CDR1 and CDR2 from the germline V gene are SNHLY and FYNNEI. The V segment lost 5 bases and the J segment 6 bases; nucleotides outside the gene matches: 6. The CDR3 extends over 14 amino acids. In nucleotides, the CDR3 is TGTGCCAGCAGTACCTCAGGGGGCGGTCAGCCCCAGCATTTT. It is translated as CASSTSGGGQPQHF.

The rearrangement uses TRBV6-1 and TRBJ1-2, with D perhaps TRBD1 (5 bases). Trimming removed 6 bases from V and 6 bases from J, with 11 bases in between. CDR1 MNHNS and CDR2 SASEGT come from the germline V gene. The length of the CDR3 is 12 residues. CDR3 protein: CASSTGLDGYTF. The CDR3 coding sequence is TGTGCCAGCAGCACAGGCCTGGATGGCTACACCTTC.

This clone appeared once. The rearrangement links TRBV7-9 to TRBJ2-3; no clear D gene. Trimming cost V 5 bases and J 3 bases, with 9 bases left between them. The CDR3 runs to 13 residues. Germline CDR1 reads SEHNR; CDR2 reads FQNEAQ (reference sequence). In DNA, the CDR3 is TGTGCCAGCAGCCCCATAGTAACAGATACGCAGTATTTT. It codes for CASSPIVTDTQYF. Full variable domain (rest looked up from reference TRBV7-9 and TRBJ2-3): DTGVSQNPRHKITKRGQNVTFRCDPISEHNRLYWYRQTLGQGPEFLTYFQNEAQLEKSRLLSDRFSAERPKGSFSTLEIQRTEQGDSAMYLCASSPIVTDTQYFGPGTRLTVL.

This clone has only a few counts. The CDR3 coding sequence is TGTGCCAGCAGCTCCGACAGGGCTCCAGAGACCCAGTACTTC. Translating gives CASSSDRAPETQYF. The genes are TRBV5-6 and TRBJ2-5, with 7 bases that match TRBD1. Germline V lookup: CDR1 SGHDT, CDR2 YYEEEE. With 3 bases clipped from V and 4 bases from J, the junction kept 6 bases outside the gene matches. The CDR3 has 14 amino acids.

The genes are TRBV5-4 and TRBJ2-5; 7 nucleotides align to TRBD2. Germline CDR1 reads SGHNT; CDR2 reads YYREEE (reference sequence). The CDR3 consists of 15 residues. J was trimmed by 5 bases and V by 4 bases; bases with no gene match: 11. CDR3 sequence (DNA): TGTGCCAGCAGCCCGACCACAGCCGGGGGGGAGACCCAGTACTTC. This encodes CASSPTTAGGETQYF.

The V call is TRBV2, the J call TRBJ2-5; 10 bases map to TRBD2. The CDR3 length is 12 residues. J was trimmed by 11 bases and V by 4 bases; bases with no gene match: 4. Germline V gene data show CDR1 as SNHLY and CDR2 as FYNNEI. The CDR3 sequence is CASSGLAGEQYF. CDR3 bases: TGTGCCAGCAGTGGACTAGCGGGTGAGCAGTACTTC.